Included here is one T cell receptor beta chain sequence, with context. CDR1 and CDR2 from the germline V gene are SQVTM and ANQGSEA. The J segment lost 8 bases and the V segment lost 3 bases, leaving 5 bases of the junction unmatched. The CDR3 has 13 amino acids. The sample comes from a study of patients and donors after allogeneic stem cell transplantation. Each CDR3 protein is one row after TCRdb ran MiXCR on the RT-PCR reads. The sample has 87,000 or so distinct CDR3 sequences; just under 5% are singletons. The V gene is TRBV29-1, the J gene TRBJ2-4; 9 positions match TRBD1. The source is a human donor who was either an allogeneic HSCT recipient or a stem cell or donor lymphocyte infusion donor (not recorded which). It is not recorded whose cells these are; they may come from a transplant donor. Sequencing was performed on blood, either unsorted or a sorted T cell fraction (not recorded which). The CDR3: CSVEDRGADIQYF. The CDR3 coding sequence is TGCAGCGTTGAGGACAGGGGTGCCGACATTCAGTACTTC.